This TCR beta chain was recorded in a study of blood T cell repertoires in COVID-19. Study at large: Whether acute or convalescent, the COVID-19 samples came from the United States, Italy and Spain.

CDR3 length equals 13 residues. Germline loops: CDR1 SGHNT, CDR2 YYREEE (reference sequence). J was trimmed by 15 bases and V by 4 bases; bases with no gene match: 11. The participants were between roughly 18 and 89 years old and came from 24 US areas. As originally analysed: Reference gene primers were amplified, and this amplification served to estimate nucleated cell counts. Here immunoSEQ multiplex PCR was the method, and the copy in TCRdb shows in-frame clones only, minus some. V, J and clone size are those of that table, while D and trimming were read from the DNA. Among approximately 260,000 clones listed, roughly 87% were seen once. This clone was detected once.

The V call is TRBV5-4, the J call TRBJ1-5, with 9 bases identical to TRBD1. The sequencing input was PBMCs or T cells enriched from blood (not recorded which). This clonotype was obtained from a woman aged 25 to 39 with acute COVID-19. The DNA of the CDR3 is TGTGCCAGCAGCCTCGAAAGGACAGGGGTCCGGCATTTT. Translated: CASSLERTGVRHF.